This T cell receptor beta chain was obtained from a study of cytotoxic CD8 clonotypes in ibrutinib-treated CLL. For the study at large: Partial responses numbered roughly 25 and complete responses 2; after a median around 74 months, roughly 14 stayed remitted and roughly twelve progressed. Each sample contained, on average, approximately 230,000 productive templates and tens of thousands of productive rearrangements.

Sequenced by immunoSEQ multiplex PCR; TCRdb stores in-frame clones only, minus some. The repertoire has 150,000 or so clones, about 80% of them found once; the top ten carry about 4.9%. In its sample, this clone was seen once. The J segment lost 5 bases and the V segment lost 7 bases, leaving 12 bases of the junction unmatched. Germline CDR1 and CDR2: MDHEN and SYDVKM. The CDR3 sequence is 15 residues long. This specimen consisted of PBMCs, obtained after 24 months of ibrutinib treatment. This chain connects TRBV28 to TRBJ1-2, with TRBD1 matching 8 bases. This TCR came from a human donor with chronic lymphocytic leukemia. This CDR3 reads CASIVLTGGVYGYTF. The DNA for the CDR3 is TGTGCCAGCATCGTTCTTACAGGGGGGGTTTATGGCTACACCTTC.